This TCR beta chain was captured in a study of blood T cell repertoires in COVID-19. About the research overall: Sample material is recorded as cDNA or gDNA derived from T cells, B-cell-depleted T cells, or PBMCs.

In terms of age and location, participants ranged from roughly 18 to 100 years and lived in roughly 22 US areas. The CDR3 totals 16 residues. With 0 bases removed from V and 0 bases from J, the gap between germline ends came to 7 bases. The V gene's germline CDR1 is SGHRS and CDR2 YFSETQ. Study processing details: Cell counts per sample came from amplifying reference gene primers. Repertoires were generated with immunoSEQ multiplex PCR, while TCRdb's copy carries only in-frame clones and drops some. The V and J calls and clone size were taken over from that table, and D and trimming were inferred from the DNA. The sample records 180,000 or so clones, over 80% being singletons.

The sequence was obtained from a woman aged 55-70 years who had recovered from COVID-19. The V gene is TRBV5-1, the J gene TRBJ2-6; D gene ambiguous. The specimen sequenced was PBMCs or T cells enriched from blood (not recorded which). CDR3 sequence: CASSLGTSSGANVLTF. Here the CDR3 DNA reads TGCGCCAGCAGCTTGGGAACGAGCTCTGGGGCCAACGTCCTGACTTTC. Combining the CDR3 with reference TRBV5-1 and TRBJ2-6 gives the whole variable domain KAGVTQTPRYLIKTRGQQVTLSCSPISGHRSVSWYQQTPGQGLQFLFEYFSETQRNKGNFPGRFSGRQFSNSRSEMNVSTLELGDSALYLCASSLGTSSGANVLTFGAGSRLTVL.